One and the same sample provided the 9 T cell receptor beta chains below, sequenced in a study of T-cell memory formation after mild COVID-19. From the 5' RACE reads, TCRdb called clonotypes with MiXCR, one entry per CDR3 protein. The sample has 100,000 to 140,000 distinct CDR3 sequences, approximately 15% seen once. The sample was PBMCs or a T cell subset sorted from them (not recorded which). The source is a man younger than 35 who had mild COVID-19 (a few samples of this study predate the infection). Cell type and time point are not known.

This CDR3 reads CASSQEQRVREKLFF. DNA for the CDR3: TGCGCCAGCAGCCAAGAACAGAGGGTCCGCGAAAAACTGTTTTTT. The V call is TRBV4-3, the J call TRBJ1-4; D is unclear. CDR1 and CDR2 from the germline V gene are LGHNA and YSLEER. This CDR3 comprises 15 residues. Trimming pared 0 bases from V and 8 bases from J, leaving 13 bases between.

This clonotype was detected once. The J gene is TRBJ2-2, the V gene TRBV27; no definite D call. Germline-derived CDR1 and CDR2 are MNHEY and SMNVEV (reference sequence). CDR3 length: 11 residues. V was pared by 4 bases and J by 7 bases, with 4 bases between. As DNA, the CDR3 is TGTGCCAGCAGTTACGGCGGGGAGCTGTTTTTT. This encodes CASSYGGELFF.

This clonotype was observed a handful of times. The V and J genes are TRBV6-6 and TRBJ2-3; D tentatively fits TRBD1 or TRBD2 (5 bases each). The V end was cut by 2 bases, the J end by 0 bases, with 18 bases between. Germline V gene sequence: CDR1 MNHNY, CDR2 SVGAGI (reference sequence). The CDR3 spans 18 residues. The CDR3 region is CASSYTIFEGLSTDTQYF. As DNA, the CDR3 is TGTGCCAGCAGTTACACGATATTTGAGGGGCTTAGCACAGATACGCAGTATTTT.

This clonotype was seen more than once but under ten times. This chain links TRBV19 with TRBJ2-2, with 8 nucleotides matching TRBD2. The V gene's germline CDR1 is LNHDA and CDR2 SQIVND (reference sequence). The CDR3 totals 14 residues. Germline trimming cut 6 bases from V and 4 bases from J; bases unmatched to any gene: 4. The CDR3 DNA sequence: TGTGCCAGTAGAGGCGGGGGGATCACCGGGGAGCTGTTTTTT. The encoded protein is CASRGGGITGELFF.

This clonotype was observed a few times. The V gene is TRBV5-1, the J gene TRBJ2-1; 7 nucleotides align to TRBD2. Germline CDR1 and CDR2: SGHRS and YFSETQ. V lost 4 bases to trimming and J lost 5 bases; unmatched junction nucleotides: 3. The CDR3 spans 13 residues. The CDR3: CASSAGDDNEQFF. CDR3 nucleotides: TGCGCCAGCAGCGCGGGAGATGACAATGAGCAGTTCTTC.

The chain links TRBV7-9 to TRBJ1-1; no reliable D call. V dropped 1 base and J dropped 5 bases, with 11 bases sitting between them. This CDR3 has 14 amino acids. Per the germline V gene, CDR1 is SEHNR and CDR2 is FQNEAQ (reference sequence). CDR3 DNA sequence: TGTGCCAGCAGCTTAGGGGGAGGGTTTACTGAAGCTTTCTTT. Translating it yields CASSLGGGFTEAFF.

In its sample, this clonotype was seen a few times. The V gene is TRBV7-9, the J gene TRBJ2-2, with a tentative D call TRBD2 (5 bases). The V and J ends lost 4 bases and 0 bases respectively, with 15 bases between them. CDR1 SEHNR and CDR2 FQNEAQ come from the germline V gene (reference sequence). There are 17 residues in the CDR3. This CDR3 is CASSSTADYPNTGELFF. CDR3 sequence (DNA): TGTGCCAGCAGCTCAACCGCCGACTACCCGAACACCGGGGAGCTGTTTTTT.

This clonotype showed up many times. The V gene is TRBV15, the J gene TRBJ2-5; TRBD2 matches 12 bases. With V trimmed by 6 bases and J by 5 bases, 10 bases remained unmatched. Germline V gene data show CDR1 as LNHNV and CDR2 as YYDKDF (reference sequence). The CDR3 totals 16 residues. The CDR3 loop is CATRRLAGELSETQYF. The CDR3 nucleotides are TGTGCCACCAGGAGACTAGCGGGGGAACTGAGTGAGACCCAGTACTTC.

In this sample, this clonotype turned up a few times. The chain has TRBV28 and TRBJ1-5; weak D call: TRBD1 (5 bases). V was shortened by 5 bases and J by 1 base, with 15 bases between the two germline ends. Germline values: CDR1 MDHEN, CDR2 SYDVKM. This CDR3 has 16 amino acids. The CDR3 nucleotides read TGTGCCAGCAGTCAGGGCACGAGATTGAGCAATCAGCCCCAGCATTTT. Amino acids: CASSQGTRLSNQPQHF.